The 32 T cell receptor beta chains reported below all come from one sample, sequenced in a study of blood T cell repertoires in COVID-19. Only in-frame clones appear in the TCRdb table, and some are missing; sequencing was by immunoSEQ multiplex PCR. The data contain some 120,000 clones, less than 95% of them seen just once; the ten biggest clones take up 1.5% to 2%. Sequencing was done on a sample of peripheral blood. The source of these receptors is a human donor with active COVID-19. The donor label of this sample is uncertain.

The chain employs TRBV2 and TRBJ2-7, with D perhaps matching TRBD2 (5 bases). CDR1 and CDR2 (germline): SNHLY, FYNNEI. The CDR3 has 13 residues. V shed 3 bases and J shed 6 bases, with 12 bases lying between them. The CDR3 DNA reads as TGTGCCAGCAGTGATGGACTTCGCCCCGAGCAGTACTTC. Its protein product is CASSDGLRPEQYF.

V usage is TRBV7-2 and J usage is TRBJ2-2, with D possibly TRBD1 on 5 matching bases. The V gene lost 1 base and the J gene lost 4 bases, with 13 bases spanning the gap. Germline V gene data show CDR1 as SGHTA and CDR2 as FQGNSA. The CDR3 is 16 residues long. The CDR3 sequence: CASSLVSRAGTGELFF. In DNA form, the CDR3 reads TGTGCCAGCAGCTTAGTGTCCAGGGCCGGCACCGGGGAGCTGTTTTTT.

This clone was seen just once. The chain has TRBV7-2 and TRBJ2-7, with 11 bases identical to TRBD2. Germline V gene lookup returns CDR1 SGHTA and CDR2 FQGNSA. The V segment lost 5 bases and the J segment 2 bases; nucleotides outside the gene matches: 5. The CDR3 runs 15 residues. In nucleotides, the CDR3 is TGTGCCAGCAGCATGACTAGCGGGGCTCCCTACGAGCAGTACTTC. The encoded protein is CASSMTSGAPYEQYF.

This clone has a single count. V is TRBV18 and J is TRBJ1-1; D is possibly TRBD1 (6 bases). V was pared by 0 bases and J by 4 bases, with 12 bases between. Germline loops: CDR1 KGHSH, CDR2 LQKENI. The CDR3 loop spans 15 amino acids. The CDR3 spells CASSPPNREGTEAFF. CDR3 nucleotide sequence: TGTGCCAGCTCACCACCCAACAGGGAGGGCACTGAAGCTTTCTTT.

The V gene is TRBV3-1 (or the pseudogene TRBV3-2), the J gene TRBJ1-2; 9 bases fit TRBD1. Germline CDR1 reads LGHDT; CDR2 reads YNNKEL (reference sequence). CDR3 length: 14 residues. The V segment lost 4 bases and the J segment 5 bases; nucleotides outside the gene matches: 5. Written as DNA, the CDR3 is TGTGCCAGCAGCCTGGACAGGGGTGTGTATGGCTACACCTTC. Translating it yields CASSLDRGVYGYTF.

The V gene is TRBV19, the J gene TRBJ1-1; a weak D match, TRBD1 (6 bases). With 5 bases removed from V and 8 bases from J, the gap between germline ends came to 15 bases. CDR1 is LNHDA, CDR2 SQIVND, per germline (reference sequence). The CDR3 length is 13 residues. The CDR3 spells CASSSRGGLEAFF. CDR3 DNA sequence: TGTGCCAGTAGTTCCCGGGGGGGGCTGGAAGCTTTCTTT.

The chain employs TRBV27 and TRBJ2-3; 7 bases are a match to TRBD1. The V gene's germline CDR1 is MNHEY and CDR2 SMNVEV (reference sequence). V was clipped by 5 bases and J by 5 bases; unmatched bases: 7. The CDR3 runs 14 residues. This CDR3 reads CASSGRQGRDTQYF. CDR3 DNA sequence: TGTGCCAGCAGTGGACGACAGGGCAGAGATACGCAGTATTTT.

J is TRBJ2-5 and V is TRBV10-3; tentatively, D is TRBD1 (6 bases). In germline, CDR1 is ENHRY, CDR2 SYGVKD. Trimming took 6 bases from V and 5 from J, leaving 19 bases between them. The CDR3 consists of 15 residues. The CDR3 protein is CAISLSLGARETQYF. The CDR3 DNA reads as TGTGCCATCAGCCTGAGTCTGGGGGCGCGGGAGACCCAGTACTTC.

This sequence joins TRBV19 and TRBJ2-1, with 10 bases matching TRBD1. V was pared by 4 bases and J by 13 bases, with 10 bases of the junction left unmatched. The CDR3 contains 14 residues. Looked up from germline, CDR1 is LNHDA and CDR2 is SQIVND (reference sequence). DNA for the CDR3: TGTGCCAGTAGTAGGGGGGTCCGGGACAGGGGTCAGTTCTTC. This sequence encodes CASSRGVRDRGQFF.

The chain combines TRBV19 with TRBJ2-2; 8 bases agree with TRBD2. Germline CDR1 and CDR2: LNHDA and SQIVND (reference sequence). The V segment lost 9 bases and the J segment 6 bases; nucleotides outside the gene matches: 3. The CDR3 is 12 residues long. CDR3 sequence: CASERGPGELFF. CDR3 DNA sequence: TGTGCCAGCGAGCGGGGGCCCGGGGAGCTGTTTTTT.

CDR3 DNA sequence: TGCGCCAGCAGCTTACCAGGGTTCGAAGCTTTCTTT. Amino acids: CASSLPGFEAFF. The V gene is TRBV5-1, the J gene TRBJ1-1, with a weak D call TRBD1 (5 bases). Trimming cost V 2 bases and J 8 bases, with 10 bases left between them. Germline V CDR1 and CDR2: SGHRS, YFSETQ. The CDR3 contains 12 residues.

This sequence joins TRBV30 and TRBJ1-1; D might be TRBD1 (5 bases). The germline V gene has CDR1 GTSNPN and CDR2 SVGIG (reference sequence). With 0 bases removed from V and 0 bases from J, the gap between germline ends came to 11 bases. This CDR3 region has 15 residues. This CDR3 reads CAWSVGGPMNTEAFF. CDR3 nucleotides: TGTGCCTGGAGTGTCGGGGGTCCCATGAACACTGAAGCTTTCTTT.

This sequence joins TRBV5-4 and TRBJ2-7; the D is unclear. Germline V gene lookup returns CDR1 SGHNT and CDR2 YYREEE (reference sequence). The CDR3 contains 13 residues. V dropped 0 bases and J dropped 0 bases, with 4 bases sitting between them. CDR3 coding DNA: TGTGCCAGCAGCTTGGAGCTCTCCTACGAGCAGTACTTC. Its translation is CASSLELSYEQYF.

This chain joins TRBV7-2 and TRBJ1-2; 7 positions agree with TRBD1. This CDR3 contains 13 residues. The germline CDR1 and CDR2 sequences are SGHTA and FQGNSA. The V segment lost 5 bases and the J segment 5 bases; nucleotides outside the gene matches: 5. The CDR3 coding sequence is TGTGCCAGCAGCCGGGGACAGAGATATGGCTACACCTTC. Its protein product is CASSRGQRYGYTF.

This clone was recorded only once. This chain connects TRBV3-1 (or the pseudogene TRBV3-2) to TRBJ1-2, with 8 bases lining up with TRBD1. Unmatched junction bases numbered 12, after V lost 1 base and J lost 2 bases. Germline CDR1 is LGHDT and CDR2 is YNNKEL (reference sequence). CDR3 length: 18 residues. CDR3 nucleotide sequence: TGTGCCAGCAGCCAAGTACGAGACAGGGGCCCCCTAAACTATGGCTACACCTTC. Amino acids: CASSQVRDRGPLNYGYTF.

The rearrangement joins TRBV28 to TRBJ2-7; possibly TRBD2 for D (6 bases). There are 12 residues in the CDR3. Per the germline V gene, CDR1 is MDHEN and CDR2 is SYDVKM. V was cut by 7 bases and J by 6 bases, with 13 bases left in between. The CDR3 nucleotides are TGTGCCAGCACTACCGGGGGACGCGAGCAGTACTTC. This sequence encodes CASTTGGREQYF.

The V and J genes are TRBV9 and TRBJ1-4; D remains ambiguous. CDR1 is SGDLS and CDR2 is YYNGEE in the germline V gene. The CDR3 contains 14 residues. Trimming shortened V by 0 bases and J by 8 bases, and 11 bases separated the two germline ends. CDR3 amino acids: CASSVGYREEKLFF. The CDR3 DNA sequence: TGTGCCAGCAGCGTAGGATATCGGGAGGAAAAACTGTTTTTT.

This clone was seen a few times. The chain is built from TRBV9 and TRBJ1-2; a weak D match, TRBD1 (6 bases). The CDR3 is made up of 16 amino acids. Germline lookup yields CDR1 SGDLS and CDR2 YYNGEE. V was pared by 0 bases and J by 5 bases, with 17 bases between. The CDR3 bases are TGTGCCAGCAGCGTAGGAAATACAGACAGGATTTATGGCTACACCTTC. This encodes CASSVGNTDRIYGYTF.

The chain couples TRBV3-1 (or the pseudogene TRBV3-2) to TRBJ2-5; 10 bases line up with TRBD1. The CDR3 runs 15 residues. The germline CDR1 and CDR2 sequences are LGHDT and YNNKEL (reference sequence). J gave up 3 bases and V 4 bases, and 5 bases lay outside the gene matches. DNA for the CDR3: TGTGCCAGCAGCCTGACAGGGGGCGAGGAAGAGACCCAGTACTTC. Protein product: CASSLTGGEEETQYF.

The chain joins TRBV4-1 to TRBJ1-2, with unresolved D. This CDR3 is built from 15 residues. In germline, CDR1 is MGHRA, CDR2 YSYEKL. Trimming pared 0 bases from V and 4 bases from J, leaving 12 bases between. CDR3 DNA sequence: TGCGCCAGCAGCCAAGATTCCGCGGTGATCTATGGCTACACCTTC. Protein sequence: CASSQDSAVIYGYTF.

This chain links TRBV5-4 with TRBJ2-2; 10 bases agree with TRBD1. Unmatched junction bases numbered 3, after V lost 4 bases and J lost 6 bases. CDR1 and CDR2 from the germline V gene are SGHNT and YYREEE (reference sequence). This CDR3 region has 14 residues. The CDR3 protein is CASSPGQGAGELFF. CDR3 sequence (DNA): TGTGCCAGCAGCCCCGGACAGGGGGCCGGGGAGCTGTTTTTT. The variable domain in full, with the rest retrieved from reference TRBV5-4 and TRBJ2-2, is ETGVTQSPTHLIKTRGQQVTLRCSSQSGHNTVSWYQQALGQGPQFIFQYYREEENGRGNFPPRFSGLQFPNYSSELNVNALELDDSALYLCASSPGQGAGELFFGEGSRLTVL.

The chain is built from TRBV4-3 and TRBJ2-1; unclear D gene. Germline V gene sequence: CDR1 LGHNA, CDR2 YSLEER. V was pared by 0 bases and J by 6 bases, with 9 bases between. This CDR3 is 14 amino acids long. In DNA form, the CDR3 reads TGCGCCAGCAGCCAAGAATCTTTAGCCAATGAGCAGTTCTTC. Translating gives CASSQESLANEQFF.

This chain links TRBV10-2 with TRBJ2-6; possible D gene TRBD1, 6 bases. Trimming cost V 6 bases and J 3 bases, with 18 bases left between them. Per the germline V gene, CDR1 is WSHSY and CDR2 is SAAADI. The length of the CDR3 is 17 residues. Here the CDR3 reads CASSPREGGVGANVLTF. The CDR3 DNA follows: TGCGCCAGCAGCCCTCGGGAAGGGGGTGTTGGGGCCAACGTCCTGACTTTC.

The chain couples TRBV5-8 to TRBJ2-1; 11 bases are a match to TRBD2. The germline V gene has CDR1 SGHTS and CDR2 YDEGEE. The CDR3 has 15 residues. The J segment lost 5 bases and the V segment lost 3 bases, leaving 4 bases of the junction unmatched. CDR3 amino acids: CASSSSSGGHNEQFF. The CDR3 nucleotides are TGTGCCAGCAGCTCCTCTAGCGGGGGGCACAATGAGCAGTTCTTC.

The chain is built from TRBV7-2 and TRBJ2-7, with 8 bases matching TRBD1. J gave up 3 bases and V 4 bases, and 8 bases lay outside the gene matches. The CDR3 is made up of 15 amino acids. Per germline, CDR1 SGHTA and CDR2 FQGNSA. The CDR3 bases are TGTGCCAGCAGCTCAAGACAGGGGATGCACTACGAGCAGTACTTC. Its protein product is CASSSRQGMHYEQYF. The complete variable domain, with remaining parts taken from reference TRBV7-2 and TRBJ2-7, reads GAGVSQSPSNKVTEKGKDVELRCDPISGHTALYWYRQSLGQGLEFLIYFQGNSAPDKSGLPSDRFSAERTGGSVSTLTIQRTQQEDSAVYLCASSSRQGMHYEQYFGPGTRLTVT.

The genes are TRBV4-3 and TRBJ1-1; 7 bases agree with TRBD1. CDR1 LGHNA and CDR2 YSLEER come from the germline V gene. The length of the CDR3 is 15 residues. The V segment lost 2 bases and the J segment 1 base; nucleotides outside the gene matches: 4. In DNA form, the CDR3 reads TGCGCCAGCAGCCAACTACAGGGGACGAACACTGAAGCTTTCTTT. Encoded protein: CASSQLQGTNTEAFF.

V is TRBV4-1 and J is TRBJ1-5; D might be TRBD1 (5 bases). The CDR3 has 15 amino acids. Germline V lookup: CDR1 MGHRA, CDR2 YSYEKL. The germline V and J ends were trimmed by 4 bases and 3 bases, with 13 bases remaining between them. The CDR3 region has the DNA TGCGCCAGCAGCCTTCCGGGGGGGAACAATCAGCCCCAGCATTTT. This sequence encodes CASSLPGGNNQPQHF.

V gene TRBV10-3 combines with J gene TRBJ1-2; 7 nucleotides agree with TRBD1. The germline gives CDR1 ENHRY, CDR2 SYGVKD. This CDR3 region has 17 residues. V gave up 4 bases and J gave up 0 bases; unmatched junction bases: 11. CDR3 protein: CAISGHGTVIANYGYTF. CDR3 sequence (DNA): TGTGCCATCAGTGGACACGGGACAGTTATAGCTAACTATGGCTACACCTTC.

J is TRBJ1-2 and V is TRBV12-3 or TRBV12-4; 9 bases agree with TRBD1. The CDR3 spans 13 residues. With 5 bases clipped from V and 12 bases from J, the junction kept 10 bases outside the gene matches. CDR3 sequence reads: CASSPGTGNLDTF. CDR3 bases: TGTGCCAGCAGTCCCGGGACAGGGAATCTCGACACCTTC.

The sample holds one count of this clone. The chain recombines TRBV25-1 with TRBJ1-5; D gene ambiguous. Germline CDR1 is MGHDK and CDR2 is SYGVNS. Between the trimmed V and J ends, which lost 3 bases and 5 bases, there was a span of 8 bases. This CDR3 is built from 13 residues. The CDR3 loop is CASSDRYDQPQHF. DNA for the CDR3: TGTGCCAGCAGTGACAGGTATGATCAGCCCCAGCATTTT.

The chain combines TRBV5-1 with TRBJ2-5, with 7 bases identical to TRBD1. The CDR3 has 17 residues. With 0 bases clipped from V and 2 bases from J, the junction kept 10 bases outside the gene matches. Per the germline V gene, CDR1 is SGHRS and CDR2 is YFSETQ. CDR3: CASSLARDSLLQETQYF. In nucleotides, the CDR3 is TGCGCCAGCAGCTTGGCCAGGGACAGTCTCTTACAAGAGACCCAGTACTTC.

This clone has a handful of counts. The chain uses TRBV7-3 and TRBJ1-3; no reliable D call. The CDR3 consists of 15 residues. Trimming took off 0 bases at V and 3 bases at J, with 9 bases between the two ends. Germline CDR1 is SGHTA and CDR2 is FQGTGA. CDR3 residues: CASSLTPGIGNTIYF. The CDR3 DNA sequence: TGTGCCAGCAGCTTAACGCCCGGGATTGGAAACACCATATATTTT.